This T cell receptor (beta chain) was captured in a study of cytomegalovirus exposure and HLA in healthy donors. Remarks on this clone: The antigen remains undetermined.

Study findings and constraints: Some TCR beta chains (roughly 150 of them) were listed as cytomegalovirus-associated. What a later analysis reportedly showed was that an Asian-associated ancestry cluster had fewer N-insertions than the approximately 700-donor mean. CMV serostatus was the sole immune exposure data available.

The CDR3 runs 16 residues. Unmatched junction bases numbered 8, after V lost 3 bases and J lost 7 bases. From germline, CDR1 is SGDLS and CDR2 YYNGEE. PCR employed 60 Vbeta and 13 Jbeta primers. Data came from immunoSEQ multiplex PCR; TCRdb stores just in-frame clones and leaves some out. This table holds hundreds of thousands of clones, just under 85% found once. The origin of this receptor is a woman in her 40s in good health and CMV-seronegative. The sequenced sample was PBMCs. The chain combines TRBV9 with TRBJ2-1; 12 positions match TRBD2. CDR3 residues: CASSASGGASLNEQFF. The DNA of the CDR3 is TGTGCCAGCAGCGCTAGCGGGGGGGCAAGTCTGAATGAGCAGTTCTTC. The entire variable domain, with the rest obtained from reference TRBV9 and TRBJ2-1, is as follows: DSGVTQTPKHLITATGQRVTLRCSPRSGDLSVYWYQQSLDQGLQFLIQYYNGEERAKGNILERFSAQQFPDLHSELNLSSLELGDSALYFCASSASGGASLNEQFFGPGTRLTVL.